Sequencing of this T cell receptor beta chain was carried out in a study of read filtering for tumor transcriptome and immune sequencing. Turning to the study itself: Among patients, 17 to 20 were male and more than 13 female, aged about 47 to 80 (mean about 70). Whole-study results and caveats: Correlation between methods rose after single-read clonotypes were removed. About four fifths of IR-seq clonotypes had one read, totaling roughly 3.5% of reads; RNA-seq: approximately 75% and 45%. Compared with RNA-seq, IR-seq gave much higher clonotype depth and reliability.

Germline V lookup: CDR1 DFQATT, CDR2 SNEGSKA (reference sequence). CDR3 length: 13 residues. With 1 base removed from V and 6 bases from J, the gap between germline ends came to 10 bases. The library was built from about 400 ng RNA with molecular barcoded adaptors for alpha/delta and beta/gamma chains. TCRdb used MiXCR to reprocess the reads, holding one entry per CDR3 protein. This table has about 24,000 distinct CDR3 sequences, around a fifth appearing once. There are many counts of this clonotype. Antigen unknown. The chain uses TRBV20-1 and TRBJ2-1; the D is unclear. The source is a donor at least 40 years old with multiple myeloma. Sequencing used a population of CD138-negative cells sorted from bone marrow. CDR3 residues: CSARVSQINEQFF. CDR3 sequence (DNA): TGCAGTGCTAGAGTATCACAGATCAATGAGCAGTTCTTC.